This T cell receptor (beta chain) was retrieved from a study of T-cell memory formation after mild COVID-19. General observations from the study: The main location of contracting CD4+ clones was CM and EM, and that of contracting CD8+ clones was EMRA.

TCRdb itself ran the 5' RACE reads through MiXCR, one entry per CDR3 protein. The profile shows approximately 300,000 distinct CDR3 sequences, about a sixth of them singletons. The V gene lost 6 bases and the J gene lost 9 bases, with 15 bases spanning the gap. The CDR3 is 12 amino acids. Ten or more counts support this clonotype. What it binds is not known. The chain recombines TRBV12-3 or TRBV12-4 with TRBJ2-7, with D possibly being TRBD1 or TRBD2 (5 bases each). Sequencing was performed on PBMCs or a T cell subset sorted from them (not recorded which). This sequence originates from a young man who had mild COVID-19 (a few samples of this study predate the infection). Cell type and time point are not known. CDR3 sequence reads: CASSPGPLGQYF. Written as DNA, the CDR3 is TGTGCCAGCAGCCCGGGGCCGCTTGGGCAGTACTTC.